These T cell receptor beta chains were read from a single sample in a study of identical twins. Using its own MiXCR run on the 5' RACE reads, TCRdb lists one record per CDR3 protein. The table shows 500,000 to 600,000 distinct CDR3 sequences, with about 20% occurring only once. This sample also appeared in a second study, on T cells expressing NK-cell markers.

The sample was CD4+ T cells sorted from blood. The receptors stem from a woman under 30 in good health. The CDR3 runs from the conserved cysteine through the conserved F or W. A D gene is named only where the DNA matches it firmly. Where a row states a size, it is once, few, many or the class of an expanded clone; other rows omit it.

CDR3 length	J gene	V gene	D gene	clone size	CDR3 protein	CDR3 DNA
13	TRBJ1-1	TRBV7-2	.	.	CASSLYDSGEAFF	TGTGCCAGCAGCTTATATGACAGCGGTGAAGCTTTCTTT
12	TRBJ2-7	TRBV29-1	TRBD2	few	CSVRLAVYEQYF	TGCAGCGTTCGACTAGCGGTCTACGAGCAGTACTTC
11	TRBJ2-3	TRBV5-1	.	few	CASTFVDTQYF	TGCGCCAGCACTTTCGTGGATACGCAGTATTTT
15	TRBJ1-1	TRBV5-1	.	.	CASRRGRSMNTEAFF	TGCGCCAGCAGACGGGGGCGGTCAATGAACACTGAAGCTTTCTTT
15	TRBJ1-2	TRBV25-1	.	few	CASSEFNGRNYGYTF	TGTGCCAGCAGTGAATTTAATGGGAGGAACTATGGCTACACCTTC
14	TRBJ1-2	TRBV25-1	.	.	CASSEAPGWEGYTF	TGTGCCAGCAGTGAAGCTCCGGGATGGGAAGGCTACACCTTC
15	TRBJ2-3	TRBV11-2	.	.	CATSPWGGGGDTQYF	TGTGCCACCTCGCCCTGGGGCGGAGGGGGAGATACGCAGTATTTT
13	TRBJ1-5	TRBV20-1	.	few	CSASRQNNQPQHF	TGCAGTGCTTCTCGACAGAACAATCAGCCCCAGCATTTT
17	TRBJ2-2	TRBV7-6	.	.	CASSKRQGLANTGELFF	TGTGCCAGCAGCAAGCGCCAGGGACTGGCGAACACCGGGGAGCTGTTTTTT
15	TRBJ2-3	TRBV6-5	.	.	CASSYLPGSTDTQYF	TGTGCCAGCAGTTACTTACCAGGTAGCACAGATACGCAGTATTTT
17	TRBJ2-1	TRBV20-1	.	.	CSARALRGPSSYNEQFF	TGCAGTGCTAGGGCCTTGCGGGGTCCGAGCTCCTACAATGAGCAGTTCTTC
18	TRBJ2-5	TRBV9	TRBD2	.	CASSVGTSGGAVQETQYF	TGTGCCAGCAGCGTAGGGACTAGCGGGGGAGCAGTCCAAGAGACCCAGTACTTC
15	TRBJ2-3	TRBV5-1	.	.	CASSLEQSSTDTQYF	TGCGCCAGCAGCTTGGAACAGAGTAGCACAGATACGCAGTATTTT
16	TRBJ2-5	TRBV27	TRBD2	few	CASSLTSGGDRGTQYF	TGTGCCAGCAGTCTAACTAGCGGGGGCGACCGGGGGACCCAGTACTTC
13	TRBJ2-3	TRBV10-1	.	.	CASSDVATDTQYF	TGCGCCAGCAGTGATGTCGCCACAGATACGCAGTATTTT
13	TRBJ1-2	TRBV5-5	.	few	CASSFSAIYGYTF	TGTGCCAGCAGCTTCTCGGCAATCTATGGCTACACCTTC
17	TRBJ1-1	TRBV12-3/TRBV12-4	TRBD1	.	CASGENGQGAMNTEAFF	TGTGCCAGCGGGGAAAACGGACAGGGCGCCATGAACACTGAAGCTTTCTTT
16	TRBJ2-5	TRBV20-1	TRBD2	few	CSARDRLAGYQETQYF	TGCAGTGCTAGAGATCGACTAGCGGGGTACCAAGAGACCCAGTACTTC
13	TRBJ2-7	TRBV20-1	.	many	CSARDGSLYEQYF	TGCAGTGCTAGAGACGGATCCCTCTACGAGCAGTACTTC
20	TRBJ2-1	TRBV10-3	TRBD2	few	CAITAAPGLAGTSSYNEQFF	TGTGCCATCACCGCCGCCCCGGGACTAGCGGGGACTAGCTCCTACAATGAGCAGTTCTTC
15	TRBJ1-2	TRBV5-1	.	.	CASSLEARLNYGYTF	TGCGCCAGCAGCTTGGAAGCACGCCTTAACTATGGCTACACCTTC
14	TRBJ1-2	TRBV7-9	TRBD1	.	CASRAGQGIYGYTF	TGTGCCAGCAGAGCCGGACAGGGGATCTATGGCTACACCTTC
16	TRBJ2-7	TRBV6-1	.	.	CASREGFTVEGYEQYF	TGTGCCAGCAGGGAGGGGTTTACAGTAGAAGGCTACGAGCAGTACTTC
13	TRBJ2-5	TRBV7-6	.	few	CASSLPLQETQYF	TGTGCCAGCAGCTTACCCCTCCAAGAGACCCAGTACTTC
14	TRBJ2-7	TRBV20-1	TRBD2	many	CSAKGVAGAYEQYF	TGCAGTGCAAAAGGGGTAGCGGGAGCCTACGAGCAGTACTTC
12	TRBJ1-2	TRBV28	TRBD1	.	CANYDRGGGYTF	TGTGCCAACTACGACAGGGGGGGAGGCTACACCTTC
15	TRBJ2-3	TRBV5-1	TRBD2	many	CASSLGSGGADTQYF	TGCGCCAGCAGCTTGGGTAGCGGGGGGGCCGATACGCAGTATTTT
13	TRBJ1-2	TRBV6-1	.	.	CASRGNRVGGYTF	TGTGCCAGCAGGGGGAACAGGGTGGGCGGCTACACCTTC
13	TRBJ2-5	TRBV9	.	few	CASSVRSMETQYF	TGTGCCAGCAGCGTTAGGTCGATGGAGACCCAGTACTTC
14	TRBJ2-7	TRBV7-2	TRBD1	few	CASSLSGQYYEQYF	TGTGCCAGCAGCTTATCGGGACAGTATTACGAGCAGTACTTC
15	TRBJ2-3	TRBV10-3	TRBD2	.	CAISGTSGGTDTQYF	TGTGCCATCAGTGGGACTAGCGGGGGGACAGATACGCAGTATTTT
17	TRBJ2-6	TRBV12-3/TRBV12-4	.	few	CASSLGSPSAGANVLTF	TGTGCCAGCAGTTTAGGAAGTCCGTCGGCTGGGGCCAACGTCCTGACTTTC
15	TRBJ1-2	TRBV20-1	.	.	CSARGQGGTNYGYTF	TGCAGTGCTAGAGGTCAGGGAGGGACTAACTATGGCTACACCTTC
18	TRBJ2-1	TRBV4-1	TRBD2	.	CASSSRRLTSGTYNEQFF	TGCGCCAGCAGCTCCCGGCGTCTGACTAGCGGAACCTACAATGAGCAGTTCTTC
14	TRBJ2-1	TRBV10-3	.	.	CAAGRASAYNEQFF	TGTGCCGCAGGCCGGGCCTCTGCCTACAATGAGCAGTTCTTC
13	TRBJ2-1	TRBV19	.	few	CASSISQYNEQFF	TGTGCCAGTAGTATTTCACAATACAATGAGCAGTTCTTC
16	TRBJ2-3	TRBV20-1	TRBD2	.	CSAWTSGGTSTDTQYF	TGCAGTGCATGGACTAGCGGGGGAACTAGCACAGATACGCAGTATTTT
16	TRBJ2-3	TRBV20-1	TRBD2	.	CSARDLAGPSTDTQYF	TGCAGTGCTAGAGATCTAGCGGGGCCTAGCACAGATACGCAGTATTTT
14	TRBJ1-2	TRBV20-1	TRBD1	few	CSATHGTASYGYTF	TGCAGTGCTACTCACGGGACAGCTAGTTATGGCTACACCTTC
17	TRBJ2-1	TRBV4-1	TRBD2	few	CASSHRLTSGTYNEQFF	TGCGCCAGCAGCCACCGTCTGACTAGCGGGACCTACAATGAGCAGTTCTTC
12	TRBJ2-5	TRBV6-2/TRBV6-3	.	few	CASSYREETQYF	TGTGCCAGCAGTTACCGGGAAGAGACCCAGTACTTC
14	TRBJ2-3	TRBV10-2	TRBD1	.	CASRPQTGSDTQYF	TGCGCCAGCAGGCCCCAGACAGGGTCAGATACGCAGTATTTT
14	TRBJ2-7	TRBV7-6	.	.	CASSPQPIIYEQYF	TGTGCCAGCAGCCCACAACCTATAATATACGAGCAGTACTTC
12	TRBJ1-1	TRBV12-3/TRBV12-4	.	.	CASATRSRKAFF	TGTGCCAGCGCCACCAGGTCGCGGAAAGCTTTCTTT
15	TRBJ1-1	TRBV5-5	TRBD1	few	CASRRGQYLNTEAFF	TGTGCCAGCAGACGGGGACAGTATCTGAACACTGAAGCTTTCTTT
13	TRBJ2-5	TRBV20-1	.	.	CSAPGVKQETQYF	TGCAGTGCTCCCGGAGTGAAACAAGAGACCCAGTACTTC
15	TRBJ1-1	TRBV7-6	.	few	CASRVVKGDRTEAFF	TGTGCCAGCAGGGTTGTTAAGGGGGATCGAACTGAAGCTTTCTTT
15	TRBJ1-2	TRBV25-1	TRBD1	few	CASSGAGQTNYGYTF	TGTGCCAGCAGTGGAGCGGGACAGACTAACTATGGCTACACCTTC
14	TRBJ2-1	TRBV19	.	few	CASNIPGAGNEQFF	TGTGCCAGTAACATACCGGGGGCGGGCAATGAGCAGTTCTTC
14	TRBJ2-3	TRBV28	TRBD1	few	CASHNRGGTDTQYF	TGTGCCAGCCACAACAGGGGCGGCACAGATACGCAGTATTTT
14	TRBJ2-5	TRBV6-2/TRBV6-3	.	.	CASRPGRIQETQYF	TGTGCCAGCCGGCCGGGACGGATTCAAGAGACCCAGTACTTC
13	TRBJ1-2	TRBV18	.	.	CASSPPVEDGYTF	TGTGCCAGCTCACCACCGGTAGAAGATGGCTACACCTTC
13	TRBJ1-6	TRBV2	.	few	CARSVTQNSPLHF	TGTGCCAGAAGCGTAACGCAGAATTCACCCCTCCACTTT
13	TRBJ2-7	TRBV20-1	.	.	CSAKTASTYEQYF	TGCAGTGCTAAAACAGCGTCAACTTACGAGCAGTACTTC
14	TRBJ2-7	TRBV7-9	.	.	CASSFWADPYEQYF	TGTGCCAGCAGTTTCTGGGCGGACCCCTACGAGCAGTACTTC
15	TRBJ2-1	TRBV5-1	TRBD1	.	CASSSTGRGNNEQFF	TGCGCCAGCAGCTCAACGGGCAGGGGGAACAATGAGCAGTTCTTC
16	TRBJ2-7	TRBV5-4	TRBD2	.	CASSLGEPSGSNEQYF	TGTGCCAGCAGCTTGGGGGAGCCTAGCGGGAGTAACGAGCAGTACTTC
15	TRBJ2-2	TRBV20-1	.	.	CSASSWGRGTGELFF	TGCAGTGCCAGTTCGTGGGGGCGAGGCACCGGGGAGCTGTTTTTT
16	TRBJ2-1	TRBV20-1	TRBD2	.	CSARDRISGSGNEQFF	TGCAGTGCTAGAGATCGGATTAGCGGGAGCGGTAATGAGCAGTTCTTC